This entry concerns a single T cell receptor beta chain. The data were taken from a study of blood T cell repertoires in COVID-19. Whole-study context: Some COVID-19 samples were acute and others convalescent; all came from the United States, Italy and Spain. In each case, the material was cDNA or gDNA derived from T cells, B-cell-depleted T cells, or PBMCs.

In the original workflow: Quantification of nucleated cells was approximated via reference gene primer amplification. Profiling relied on immunoSEQ multiplex PCR, and the TCRdb table lists in-frame clones only, not all of them. V and J calls and clone size are given by that table; D and trimming were obtained from the DNA. The table shows roughly 140,000 clones, with 80% occurring only once. The CDR3 is 16 amino acids. Between the trimmed V and J ends, which lost 1 base and 4 bases, there was a span of 14 bases. Per the germline V gene, CDR1 is MNHEY and CDR2 is SVGEGT. Specimen: peripheral blood. The receptor comes from a man in his 60s with active or convalescent COVID-19. The chain is built from TRBV6-2 or TRBV6-3 and TRBJ1-3; D perhaps matches TRBD1 (6 bases). CDR3 bases: TGTGCCAGCAGTTACTTTCCATTTGACAGGGGAAACACCATATATTTT. Amino acid sequence: CASSYFPFDRGNTIYF.